This T cell receptor beta chain appears in the sequencing data of a study of CD8+ T cells in alopecia areata. Turning to the study itself: The drug, oral tofacitinib, was given to treated patients at 5 to 10 mg twice daily. Tofacitinib treatment spanned 6 to 18 months, with 6 months off drug afterward.

The CDR3 is 18 residues long. Trimming removed 3 bases from V and 3 bases from J, with 25 bases in between. The germline V gene has CDR1 SGHRS and CDR2 YFSETQ. To note about this clone: What it binds is unknown.

Regarding the study as a whole: Clonality was higher in lesional than normal scalp, especially in alopecia totalis/universalis. Scalp specimens additionally yield sequences from normal skin's resident alphabeta T cells.

Investigators isolated RNA and reverse transcribed it into cDNA to act as the sequencing template. Data came from immunoSEQ multiplex PCR; TCRdb stores just in-frame clones and leaves some out. The table lists fewer than 100,000 clones, 35% to 50% of them singletons. V gene TRBV5-1 combines with J gene TRBJ2-7; D is ambiguous. The sequencing input was CD4+ T cells sorted from blood. The clonotype comes from a human donor with alopecia areata. CDR3 sequence reads: CASSSTPPLVSEDYEQYF. The CDR3 region has the DNA TGCGCCAGCAGCTCCACACCCCCACTGGTCAGCGAGGACTACGAGCAGTACTTC. The full variable domain, with the rest looked up from reference TRBV5-1 and TRBJ2-7, is KAGVTQTPRYLIKTRGQQVTLSCSPISGHRSVSWYQQTPGQGLQFLFEYFSETQRNKGNFPGRFSGRQFSNSRSEMNVSTLELGDSALYLCASSSTPPLVSEDYEQYFGPGTRLTVT.